The subject of this entry is one TCR beta chain. Its antigen is still unknown. These data originate in a study of T cells in Graves' hyperthyroidism and ophthalmopathy. RNA transcripts served as the template for amplifying TCR beta CDR3 regions. HTBI primers were used for first-round RT-PCR of the TCR CDR3. TCRdb processed the multiplex PCR reads anew with MiXCR; each CDR3 protein has one entry. The sample includes hundreds of thousands of distinct CDR3 sequences, approximately 15% seen only once; the top ten take roughly 10%. An absence of ophthalmopathy progression within 18 months meant stable Graves' hyperthyroidism. A roughly 9.1 ml volume of fresh peripheral blood provided the PBMCs. The V and J ends lost 3 bases and 5 bases respectively, with 17 bases between them. The V gene's germline CDR1 is SGHDT and CDR2 YYEEEE. The CDR3 runs 15 residues. Study-wide findings and caveats: A model of 13 V-J features distinguished ophthalmopathy from stable hyperthyroidism.

This receptor was identified in a woman younger than 35 with Graves' hyperthyroidism. The V call is TRBV5-6, the J call TRBJ2-5, with D maybe TRBD2 (6 bases). Sequenced: blood. Written as DNA, the CDR3 is TGTGCCAGCAGCTCGGGGGTGGTTTTGAGGGAGACCCAGTACTTC. Its translation is CASSSGVVLRETQYF. The variable domain in full, with the rest retrieved from reference TRBV5-6 and TRBJ2-5, is DAGVTQSPTHLIKTRGQQVTLRCSPKSGHDTVSWYQQALGQGPQFIFQYYEEEERQRGNFPDRFSGHQFPNYSSELNVNALLLGDSALYLCASSSGVVLRETQYFGPGTRLLVL.